A single sample is the source of the 30 T cell receptor beta chains below, sequenced in a study of technical replicates of blood from a few donors. The method was immunoSEQ multiplex PCR; TCRdb's version includes in-frame clones alone and lacks a portion of them. The profile shows about 64,000 clones, about 88% of them singletons. Sequencing input: PBMCs. The source is a human donor in good health. Some clones in this sample may be carry-over from other donors' samples.

The chain carries TRBV10-2 and TRBJ2-1, with 8 bases fitting TRBD1. The junction had 2 bases not matched to a gene; V was cut back by 6 bases and J by 1 base. The CDR3 runs 14 residues. Germline V lookup: CDR1 WSHSY, CDR2 SAAADI. The CDR3 is CASRDRVSYNEQFF. In DNA form, the CDR3 reads TGCGCCAGCAGGGACAGGGTGTCCTACAATGAGCAGTTCTTC.

The CDR3 DNA reads as TGTGCCTGGAGTGCATCCCCCGTCGGGCAGCCCCAGCATTTT. It specifies CAWSASPVGQPQHF. The chain uses TRBV30 and TRBJ1-5, with D uncertain. Trimming cost V 1 base and J 7 bases, with 14 bases left between them. The CDR3 totals 14 residues. CDR1 and CDR2 from the germline V gene are GTSNPN and SVGIG (reference sequence).

The CDR3 is CASSPGGGSNYGYTF. DNA for the CDR3: TGTGCCAGCAGCCCCGGGGGAGGATCTAACTATGGCTACACCTTC. The V and J genes are TRBV7-2 and TRBJ1-2; D might be TRBD1 (5 bases). Germline V lookup: CDR1 SGHTA, CDR2 FQGNSA. The CDR3 covers 15 residues. V lost 5 bases to trimming and J lost 0 bases, with 13 bases between them.

In its sample, this clone was seen a few times. The CDR3 DNA is TGTGCCAGCAGCCCCAGACCGGGGTATGAGCAGTTCTTC. This gives the protein CASSPRPGYEQFF. This chain links TRBV7-2 with TRBJ2-1; TRBD2 is a possible D gene (5 bases). The V and J ends lost 5 bases and 8 bases respectively, with 13 bases between them. From germline, CDR1 is SGHTA and CDR2 FQGNSA. The CDR3 is made up of 13 amino acids.

The chain combines TRBV5-4 with TRBJ2-7; the match to TRBD2 covers 9 bases. Germline CDR1 reads SGHNT; CDR2 reads YYREEE (reference sequence). V was clipped by 4 bases and J by 0 bases; unmatched bases: 8. The CDR3 spans 16 residues. The CDR3, as DNA: TGTGCCAGCAGCCTTGGAGCGGGGGGCACCTCCTACGAGCAGTACTTC. Amino acid sequence: CASSLGAGGTSYEQYF.

The genes are TRBV6-5 and TRBJ1-3; D remains ambiguous. V lost 5 bases, J lost 10 bases, and 9 bases lay in between. CDR3 length: 11 amino acids. Germline V gene lookup returns CDR1 MNHEY and CDR2 SVGAGI. CDR3 DNA sequence: TGTGCCAGCAGTGACTTACGGACCATATATTTT. It yields the protein CASSDLRTIYF.

The chain links TRBV7-2 to TRBJ2-7; D is possibly TRBD2 (5 bases). The germline CDR1 and CDR2 sequences are SGHTA and FQGNSA. The CDR3 is made up of 13 amino acids. V lost 5 bases and J lost 7, with 15 bases in between. CDR3 protein: CASSLSGVGEQYF. In nucleotides, the CDR3 is TGTGCCAGCAGCCTCTCCGGGGTGGGGGAGCAGTACTTC.

The CDR3 DNA is TGTGCCAGCAGTTATGCGGGTGTCGCAGGAAAACTGTTTTTT. Protein sequence: CASSYAGVAGKLFF. This rearrangement joins TRBV27 to TRBJ1-4; D not resolved. CDR3 length: 14 amino acids. Germline assignment: CDR1 MNHEY and CDR2 SMNVEV (reference sequence). V was clipped by 4 bases and J by 10 bases, with 16 bases between them.

The genes are TRBV6-1 and TRBJ2-5, with 10 positions matching TRBD1. V shed 1 base, J shed 5 bases, and the junction held 4 bases outside the gene matches. The CDR3 is 15 amino acids. Germline CDR1 reads MNHNS; CDR2 reads SASEGT. The CDR3 loop is CASSEGGQGRETQYF. In DNA, the CDR3 is TGTGCCAGCAGTGAAGGGGGACAGGGGCGGGAGACCCAGTACTTC.

The V gene is TRBV7-2, the J gene TRBJ2-7, with 15 bases fitting TRBD2. Trimming at V came to 1 base and at J to 3 bases, leaving 10 bases not matched to a gene. CDR1 is SGHTA and CDR2 is FQGNSA in the germline V gene. This CDR3 contains 19 residues. As DNA, the CDR3 is TGTGCCAGCAGCTTAGTATCAGGACTAGCGGGAGGGCCTTTCTACGAGCAGTACTTC. Protein: CASSLVSGLAGGPFYEQYF.

V gene TRBV4-2 combines with J gene TRBJ2-7, with TRBD2 matching 16 bases. CDR1 and CDR2 from the germline V gene are LGHNA and YNFKEQ. The CDR3 extends over 20 amino acids. The J segment lost 6 bases and the V segment lost 3 bases, leaving 17 bases of the junction unmatched. CDR3 loop: CASSHGGRWGLAGGPSEQYF. CDR3 DNA sequence: TGTGCCAGCAGCCACGGAGGCAGGTGGGGACTAGCGGGAGGGCCAAGCGAGCAGTACTTC.

This chain joins TRBV5-4 and TRBJ2-7, with 8 bases lining up with TRBD2. V gave up 1 base and J gave up 0 bases; unmatched junction bases: 0. From germline, CDR1 is SGHNT and CDR2 YYREEE (reference sequence). The CDR3 is 14 residues long. CDR3 protein: CASSLSGSSYEQYF. As DNA, the CDR3 is TGTGCCAGCAGCTTGAGCGGGAGCTCCTACGAGCAGTACTTC.

This chain connects TRBV5-1 to TRBJ1-1, with 12 bases matching TRBD1. The CDR3 totals 17 residues. Germline-derived CDR1 and CDR2 are SGHRS and YFSETQ. The V segment lost 4 bases and the J segment 1 base; nucleotides outside the gene matches: 8. The CDR3: CASSREGTGGRNTEAFF. DNA for the CDR3: TGCGCCAGCAGCCGGGAGGGGACAGGGGGCCGGAACACTGAAGCTTTCTTT.

The chain joins TRBV5-4 to TRBJ2-1; 12 nucleotides agree with TRBD2. CDR1 is SGHNT, CDR2 YYREEE, per germline (reference sequence). V was clipped by 4 bases and J by 5 bases; unmatched bases: 10. The CDR3 contains 17 residues. For the CDR3, the DNA is TGTGCCAGCAGCGTCGCTAGCGGGAGGGCCATGGACAATGAGCAGTTCTTC. Its protein is CASSVASGRAMDNEQFF. Combining the CDR3 with reference TRBV5-4 and TRBJ2-1 gives the whole variable domain ETGVTQSPTHLIKTRGQQVTLRCSSQSGHNTVSWYQQALGQGPQFIFQYYREEENGRGNFPPRFSGLQFPNYSSELNVNALELDDSALYLCASSVASGRAMDNEQFFGPGTRLTVL.

V gene TRBV6-6 combines with J gene TRBJ1-1; 9 bases match TRBD1. Unmatched junction bases numbered 13, after V lost 6 bases and J lost 5 bases. The CDR3 length is 16 residues. Germline V gene data show CDR1 as MNHNY and CDR2 as SVGAGI (reference sequence). The CDR3 loop reads CASRSPGTGSRTEAFF. The DNA of the CDR3 is TGTGCCAGCAGAAGCCCCGGGACAGGGAGTCGTACTGAAGCTTTCTTT.

This clone was seen only a few times. The genes are TRBV7-2 and TRBJ1-5; D might be TRBD1 (5 bases). CDR3 length: 14 amino acids. Between the trimmed V and J ends, which lost 3 bases and 7 bases, there was a span of 13 bases. From germline, CDR1 is SGHTA and CDR2 FQGNSA. Here the CDR3 reads CASSLAGFGQPQHF. The DNA of the CDR3 is TGTGCCAGCAGCTTGGCAGGGTTCGGACAGCCCCAGCATTTT.

This chain joins TRBV4-3 and TRBJ1-6, with 8 bases matching TRBD1. CDR1 is LGHNA and CDR2 is YSLEER in the germline V gene. The CDR3 consists of 15 residues. The J segment lost 10 bases and the V segment lost 4 bases, leaving 9 bases of the junction unmatched. CDR3 in amino acids: CASSPLTGEGSPLHF. The CDR3 bases are TGCGCCAGCAGCCCCCTGACAGGGGAAGGCTCACCCCTCCACTTT.

The chain employs TRBV18 and TRBJ2-3, with 8 bases identical to TRBD1. Germline V CDR1 and CDR2: KGHSH, LQKENI. The trim removed 1 base at V and 2 bases at J, leaving 2 bases unmatched. CDR3 length: 15 amino acids. CDR3 loop: CASSPRDRTTDTQYF. The CDR3 DNA is TGTGCCAGCTCACCACGGGACAGGACCACAGATACGCAGTATTTT.

J is TRBJ2-2 and V is TRBV4-3, with D tentatively TRBD1 (6 bases). Germline values: CDR1 LGHNA, CDR2 YSLEER. V was pared by 0 bases and J by 5 bases, with 10 bases between. The CDR3 length is 15 residues. The DNA for the CDR3 is TGCGCCAGCAGCCAAGATAACGACAGGACCGGGGAGCTGTTTTTT. Its translation: CASSQDNDRTGELFF.

V usage is TRBV28 and J usage is TRBJ1-2, with a weak D call TRBD1 (5 bases). V was pared by 5 bases and J by 7 bases, with 17 bases between. CDR3 length equals 14 residues. The germline V gene encodes CDR1 MDHEN and CDR2 SYDVKM. CDR3 in amino acids: CASSVTRGRVGYTF. The CDR3 nucleotides are TGTGCCAGCAGTGTAACCCGAGGCAGGGTTGGCTACACCTTC.

The chain links TRBV13 to TRBJ2-1; TRBD1 matches at 7 bases. Unmatched junction bases numbered 10, after V lost 5 bases and J lost 6 bases. The CDR3 consists of 15 residues. Germline V gene sequence: CDR1 PRHDT, CDR2 FYEKMQ (reference sequence). CDR3 nucleotides: TGTGCCAGCAGCGTCCGGGACAGCTATCCCAATGAGCAGTTCTTC. Translation: CASSVRDSYPNEQFF.

In this sample, this clone turned up once. The chain recombines TRBV2 with TRBJ1-2, with 9 bases lining up with TRBD1. J was trimmed by 6 bases and V by 6 bases; bases with no gene match: 5. The CDR3 runs 13 residues. CDR1 and CDR2 (germline): SNHLY, FYNNEI. CDR3: CASRPRTGDGYTF. The CDR3 DNA follows: TGTGCCAGCAGGCCCAGGACAGGGGATGGCTACACCTTC.

This chain joins TRBV30 and TRBJ2-7, with 10 nucleotides matching TRBD2. Germline-derived CDR1 and CDR2 are GTSNPN and SVGIG (reference sequence). The length of the CDR3 is 15 residues. Losses at the gene ends were 0 bases for V and 4 bases for J; bases not matched to a gene: 6. The CDR3 spells CAWSVTSGKGYEQYF. Written as DNA, the CDR3 is TGTGCCTGGAGTGTCACTAGCGGGAAGGGGTACGAGCAGTACTTC. The full variable domain, its missing parts supplied by reference TRBV30 and TRBJ2-7, is SQTIHQWPATLVQPVGSPLSLECTVEGTSNPNLYWYRQAAGRGLQLLFYSVGIGQISSEVPQNLSASRPQDRQFILSSKKLLLSDSGFYLCAWSVTSGKGYEQYFGPGTRLTVT.

J is TRBJ2-1 and V is TRBV11-3; D is unclear. The V gene lost 1 base and the J gene lost 5 bases, with 12 bases spanning the gap. CDR3 length equals 15 residues. In germline, CDR1 is SGHNT, CDR2 YENEEA. CDR3 sequence reads: CASSLGLETDNEQFF. In DNA, the CDR3 is TGTGCCAGCAGCTTAGGGCTGGAAACAGACAATGAGCAGTTCTTC.

This clone was detected once. This rearrangement joins TRBV4-1 to TRBJ2-1, with 7 nucleotides matching TRBD2. CDR1 MGHRA and CDR2 YSYEKL come from the germline V gene. This CDR3 has 15 amino acids. The J segment lost 5 bases and the V segment lost 4 bases, leaving 8 bases of the junction unmatched. The CDR3 region is CASSPLGGGHNEQFF. The DNA for the CDR3 is TGCGCCAGCAGCCCCCTCGGGGGAGGGCACAATGAGCAGTTCTTC.

The V and J genes are TRBV7-9 and TRBJ1-2, with D possibly being TRBD1 (6 bases). The length of the CDR3 is 14 residues. CDR1 is SEHNR, CDR2 FQNEAQ, per germline (reference sequence). Deletions cut 6 bases from V and 3 bases from J, with 14 bases between. The CDR3 DNA reads TGTGCCAGCAGTTTTGATGGGGGCCACTATGGCTACACCTTC. Its translation: CASSFDGGHYGYTF.

The V and J genes are TRBV29-1 and TRBJ2-3, with TRBD2 identical over 11 bases. Germline CDR1 and CDR2: SQVTM and ANQGSEA. V was clipped by 5 bases and J by 2 bases; unmatched bases: 6. This CDR3 has 15 amino acids. This CDR3 is CSVPATSGVTDTQYF. The CDR3 DNA sequence: TGCAGCGTTCCGGCGACTAGCGGGGTCACAGATACGCAGTATTTT.

The genes are TRBV9 and TRBJ2-1; D is undetermined. V dropped 4 bases and J dropped 10 bases, with 12 bases sitting between them. Germline CDR1 is SGDLS and CDR2 is YYNGEE. The CDR3 has 12 amino acids. The CDR3 DNA sequence: TGTGCCAGCAGCAACCTGGCCCTCGAGCAGTTCTTC. This gives the protein CASSNLALEQFF.

This chain links TRBV2 with TRBJ1-2, with unresolved D. CDR3 length: 15 amino acids. V was pared by 6 bases and J by 8 bases, with 22 bases between. Germline V CDR1 and CDR2: SNHLY, FYNNEI. In DNA, the CDR3 is TGTGCCAGCAGCTTCAATGAGGCCATTATAAGGGGCTACACCTTC. Translation: CASSFNEAIIRGYTF.

The rearrangement uses TRBV4-3 and TRBJ1-2; D remains unclear. Per germline, CDR1 LGHNA and CDR2 YSLEER. The CDR3 contains 15 residues. V was shortened by 0 bases and J by 5 bases, with 13 bases between the two germline ends. CDR3 residues: CASSQDAARLYGYTF. Here the CDR3 DNA reads TGCGCCAGCAGCCAAGATGCTGCCAGACTGTATGGCTACACCTTC.